These 23 T cell receptor beta chains were all obtained from the same sample, sequenced in a study of beta chain features in type 1 diabetes. Expressed TCRB transcripts got sequenced, as all isolated RNA was reverse transcribed. Assay used: immunoSEQ multiplex PCR; TCRdb lists only in-frame clones, some missing. The profile shows around 200,000 clones, approximately 13% of them singletons. Sequencing was done on a sample of central memory CD4+ T cells from blood. The receptors come from a young woman in good health.

This clone was seen a few times. J is TRBJ2-1 and V is TRBV21-1; no check of the table's D call, TRBD2, against the DNA was made. TRBV21-1 is designated a pseudogene. The CDR3 has 16 residues. CDR3 sequence: CASSKVLWGAANEQFF. The CDR3 DNA is TGTGCCAGCAGCAAAGTGCTATGGGGAGCGGCCAATGAGCAGTTCTTC.

This clone was detected only a few times. V gene TRBV7-2 combines with J gene TRBJ2-4; 7 nucleotides line up with TRBD1. Germline loops: CDR1 SGHTA, CDR2 FQGNSA. The V gene end was trimmed by 5 bases and the J gene end by 15 bases; junction bases not matched to a gene: 19. CDR3 length equals 15 residues. The CDR3 DNA sequence: TGTGCCAGCAGCCCGAGAAGGGGGCTGGGGTCGGGTTGGTACTTC. Its protein product is CASSPRRGLGSGWYF.

This clone was seen a few times. The chain is built from TRBV28 and TRBJ2-1, with a tentative D call TRBD1 (6 bases). Germline CDR1 is MDHEN and CDR2 is SYDVKM. The CDR3 has 15 residues. The ends were cut back, 2 bases at V and 8 bases at J, with 16 bases in the middle. The CDR3 DNA is TGTGCCAGCAGTTTACCCCTACAGGGTAGGGATGAGCAGTTCTTC. It is translated as CASSLPLQGRDEQFF. The full variable domain, rest sourced from reference TRBV28 and TRBJ2-1, is DVKVTQSSRYLVKRTGEKVFLECVQDMDHENMFWYRQDPGLGLRLIYFSYDVKMKEKGDIPEGYSVSREKKERFSLILESASTNQTSMYLCASSLPLQGRDEQFFGPGTRLTVL.

This clone has only a few counts. Different DNA sequences within this sample yield the same CDR3. The rearrangement uses TRBV6-5 and TRBJ2-1, with 10 bases lining up with TRBD2. Germline values: CDR1 MNHEY, CDR2 SVGAGI. The CDR3 contains 14 residues. V was pared by 5 bases and J by 4 bases, with 2 bases of the junction left unmatched. CDR3 sequence reads: CASSSGRGYNEQFF. The CDR3, as DNA: TGTGCCAGCAGTAGCGGGAGGGGGTACAATGAGCAGTTCTTC.

The CDR3: CAWAGTGGYQPQHF. The CDR3 DNA reads TGTGCCTGGGCCGGGACAGGGGGCTATCAGCCCCAGCATTTT. The V and J genes are TRBV30 and TRBJ1-5; the match to TRBD1 covers 12 bases. Germline V gene lookup returns CDR1 GTSNPN and CDR2 SVGIG (reference sequence). The CDR3 is made up of 14 amino acids. The V and J ends lost 5 bases and 5 bases, in that order; junction bases with no gene match: 4.

This clone was detected only a few times. The genes are TRBV7-9 and TRBJ2-3; D is possibly TRBD2 (6 bases). The ends were cut back, 3 bases at V and 4 bases at J, with 14 bases in the middle. Germline V gene sequence: CDR1 SEHNR, CDR2 FQNEAQ (reference sequence). This CDR3 contains 15 residues. The CDR3 here is CASSFGGPGADTQYF. CDR3 bases: TGTGCCAGCAGCTTCGGAGGGCCAGGCGCAGATACGCAGTATTTT.

V and J are TRBV28 and TRBJ2-5, with TRBD2 as a possible D gene (5 bases). The germline gives CDR1 MDHEN, CDR2 SYDVKM. Trimming took 5 bases from V and 4 from J, leaving 14 bases between them. This CDR3 contains 14 residues. The CDR3 DNA reads TGTGCCAGCAGTCCCCCCCGGACTCGAGAGACCCAGTACTTC. Protein sequence: CASSPPRTRETQYF.

The J gene is TRBJ2-7, the V gene TRBV7-8; the match to TRBD2 covers 11 bases. The CDR3 runs 16 residues. The V gene's germline CDR1 is SGHVS and CDR2 FQNEAQ. V was pared by 1 base and J by 3 bases, with 5 bases of the junction left unmatched. DNA for the CDR3: TGTGCCAGCAGCTTAGGTCTGGGACTAGCGGTCTACGAGCAGTACTTC. The encoded protein is CASSLGLGLAVYEQYF.

The table lists this clone with a few counts. This chain connects TRBV19 to TRBJ2-1, with 9 bases lining up with TRBD1. This CDR3 comprises 21 residues. Trimming cost V 0 bases and J 7 bases; bases outside gene matches: 22. Germline lookup yields CDR1 LNHDA and CDR2 SQIVND (reference sequence). The CDR3 DNA follows: TGTGCCAGTAGTATAGACGGGACAGGGCCTAGGTCTAGGAGTAGTCGGAATGAGCAGTTCTTC. This sequence encodes CASSIDGTGPRSRSSRNEQFF.

The CDR3: CASASRASGPYEQYF. The CDR3 DNA follows: TGTGCCAGCGCATCCCGGGCTAGCGGACCATACGAGCAGTACTTC. The chain recombines TRBV7-2 with TRBJ2-7, with 7 nucleotides matching TRBD2. The CDR3 covers 15 residues. Germline loops: CDR1 SGHTA, CDR2 FQGNSA. V was pared by 8 bases and J by 4 bases, with 14 bases of the junction left unmatched.

Of note for this clone: This specimen includes other DNA sequences encoding the same CDR3. J is TRBJ2-7 and V is TRBV7-8, with D maybe TRBD2 (5 bases). V lost 5 bases and J 2 bases, leaving 10 bases between the germline ends. Germline V gene sequence: CDR1 SGHVS, CDR2 FQNEAQ. The CDR3 runs 13 residues. CDR3 in amino acids: CASSPGEPYEQYF. CDR3 DNA: TGTGCCAGCAGCCCCGGGGAGCCCTACGAGCAGTACTTC.

This clone was seen at least ten times. The chain employs TRBV2 and TRBJ1-5; no definite D call. Trimming shortened V by 4 bases and J by 0 bases, and 7 bases separated the two germline ends. The CDR3 has 14 residues. Germline values: CDR1 SNHLY, CDR2 FYNNEI. In DNA form, the CDR3 reads TGTGCCAGCAGTGGAGGGAATAGCAATCAGCCCCAGCATTTT. The encoded protein is CASSGGNSNQPQHF.

As concerns this clone: Other DNA sequences from this sample encode an identical CDR3 as well. V gene TRBV18 combines with J gene TRBJ1-1, with a weak D call TRBD1 (5 bases). V was cut by 6 bases and J by 8 bases, with 13 bases left in between. Per germline, CDR1 KGHSH and CDR2 LQKENI. The CDR3 runs 12 residues. The CDR3 coding sequence is TGTGCCAGCTCCCCGGGAGACAGAGAAGCTTTCTTT. Encoded protein: CASSPGDREAFF. The complete variable domain, with remaining parts taken from reference TRBV18 and TRBJ1-1, reads NAGVMQNPRHLVRRRGQEARLRCSPMKGHSHVYWYRQLPEEGLKFMVYLQKENIIDESGMPKERFSAEFPKEGPSILRIQQVVRGDSAAYFCASSPGDREAFFGQGTRLTVV.

In its sample, this clone was seen a few times. The chain combines TRBV11-3 with TRBJ2-7; unclear D gene. Germline CDR1 SGHNT, CDR2 YENEEA. Trimming took 5 bases from V and 6 from J, leaving 14 bases between them. This CDR3 has 13 residues. CDR3 amino acids: CASSDPGRREQYF. Written as DNA, the CDR3 is TGTGCCAGCAGCGACCCGGGTCGGCGCGAGCAGTACTTC.

This clone was picked up a small number of times. This sequence joins TRBV5-1 and TRBJ2-2; D might be TRBD2 (6 bases). Germline lookup yields CDR1 SGHRS and CDR2 YFSETQ. Trimming stripped 4 bases from V and 5 bases from J, with 6 bases between. This CDR3 has 12 amino acids. The CDR3 loop reads CASSRGTGELFF. The DNA for the CDR3 is TGCGCCAGCAGCCGGGGGACCGGGGAGCTGTTTTTT.

This clone was detected only a few times. The chain links TRBV30 to TRBJ2-7; 12 positions agree with TRBD2. The ends lost 3 bases at V and 13 bases at J; junction bases unmatched: 7. The CDR3 contains 12 residues. In germline, CDR1 is GTSNPN, CDR2 SVGIG (reference sequence). The CDR3 spells CAWSPTSGRPYF. The DNA of the CDR3 is TGTGCCTGGAGCCCGACTAGCGGGAGACCCTACTTC.

This clone was seen more than once but under ten times. The V call is TRBV30, the J call TRBJ2-7, with 8 positions matching TRBD2. The CDR3 extends over 12 amino acids. The V and J ends lost 5 bases and 4 bases, in that order; junction bases with no gene match: 4. CDR1 GTSNPN and CDR2 SVGIG come from the germline V gene (reference sequence). CDR3 protein: CAWQTGGYEQYF. CDR3 nucleotides: TGTGCCTGGCAGACGGGGGGGTACGAGCAGTACTTC. Complete variable domain (other parts from reference TRBV30 and TRBJ2-7): SQTIHQWPATLVQPVGSPLSLECTVEGTSNPNLYWYRQAAGRGLQLLFYSVGIGQISSEVPQNLSASRPQDRQFILSSKKLLLSDSGFYLCAWQTGGYEQYFGPGTRLTVT.

The count of this clone is one. The chain links TRBV5-4 to TRBJ2-1; 8 nucleotides align to TRBD1. Germline V gene data show CDR1 as SGHNT and CDR2 as YYREEE (reference sequence). This CDR3 comprises 16 residues. Trimming took 6 bases from V and 9 from J; bases not matched to a gene: 17. The CDR3 DNA sequence: TGTGCCAGCACCATAAGTCAGGGGGCGAGGATCGGTGAGCAGTTCTTC. Its protein product is CASTISQGARIGEQFF.

This chain connects TRBV4-1 to TRBJ1-2; D is ambiguous. The CDR3 length is 16 residues. V was trimmed by 0 bases and J by 0 bases, leaving 11 bases between them. In germline, CDR1 is MGHRA, CDR2 YSYEKL. The CDR3 DNA reads TGCGCCAGCAGCCAAGATGGAACAGAAACTAACTATGGCTACACCTTC. Protein product: CASSQDGTETNYGYTF.

The chain links TRBV5-1 to TRBJ2-7, with TRBD1 as a possible D gene (6 bases). The CDR3 has 14 amino acids. Trimming shortened V by 4 bases and J by 5 bases, and 16 bases separated the two germline ends. Germline V CDR1 and CDR2: SGHRS, YFSETQ. DNA of the CDR3: TGCGCCAGCAGCGCGGCAGGGGTATGGGACGAGCAGTACTTC. As protein: CASSAAGVWDEQYF.

The chain combines TRBV4-2 with TRBJ2-7, with TRBD2 matching over 7 bases. Germline assignment: CDR1 LGHNA and CDR2 YNFKEQ. The J segment lost 1 base and the V segment lost 1 base, leaving 7 bases of the junction unmatched. CDR3 length: 16 amino acids. CDR3 DNA: TGTGCCAGCAGCCAAGTAGCTAGCGGATTTTCCTACGAGCAGTACTTC. Its translation is CASSQVASGFSYEQYF.

The chain recombines TRBV5-1 with TRBJ2-6; 12 bases line up with TRBD1. The CDR3 contains 18 residues. The J segment lost 2 bases and the V segment lost 5 bases, leaving 8 bases of the junction unmatched. Germline-derived CDR1 and CDR2 are SGHRS and YFSETQ. The CDR3: CASRTVRDRGPGANVLTF. CDR3 in DNA: TGCGCCAGCAGGACCGTCCGGGACAGGGGGCCTGGGGCCAACGTCCTGACTTTC.

The J gene is TRBJ1-5, the V gene TRBV7-2; 10 nucleotides align to TRBD1. In germline, CDR1 is SGHTA, CDR2 FQGNSA. Trimming removed 3 bases from V and 3 bases from J; junction bases left unmatched: 5. The CDR3 is made up of 16 amino acids. In nucleotides, the CDR3 is TGTGCCAGCAGCTTGGACAGGGGGGTGACCAATCAGCCCCAGCATTTT. Translated, it gives CASSLDRGVTNQPQHF.